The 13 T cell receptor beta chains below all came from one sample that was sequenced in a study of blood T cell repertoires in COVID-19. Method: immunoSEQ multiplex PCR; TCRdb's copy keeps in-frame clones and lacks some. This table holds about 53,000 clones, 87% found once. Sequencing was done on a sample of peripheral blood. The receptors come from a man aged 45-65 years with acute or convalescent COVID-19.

The CDR3 coding sequence is TGTGCCTGGGCTAGCGGGGGAGGTAATGAGCAGTTCTTC. This sequence encodes CAWASGGGNEQFF. The chain is built from TRBV30 and TRBJ2-1; 10 nucleotides line up with TRBD2. With V trimmed by 5 bases and J by 7 bases, 5 bases remained unmatched. The CDR3 contains 13 residues. In germline, CDR1 is GTSNPN, CDR2 SVGIG (reference sequence).

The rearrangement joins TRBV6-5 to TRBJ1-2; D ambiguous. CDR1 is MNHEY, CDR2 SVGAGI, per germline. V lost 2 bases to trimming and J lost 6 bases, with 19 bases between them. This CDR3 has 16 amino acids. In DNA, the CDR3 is TGTGCCAGCAGTTACGGTCAGACGGATACTAGAGATGGCTACACCTTC. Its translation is CASSYGQTDTRDGYTF.

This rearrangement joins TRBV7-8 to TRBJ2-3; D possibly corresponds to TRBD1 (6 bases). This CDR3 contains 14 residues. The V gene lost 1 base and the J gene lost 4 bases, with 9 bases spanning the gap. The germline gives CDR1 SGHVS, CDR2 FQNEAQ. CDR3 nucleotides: TGTGCCAGCAGCTTAGGGACAGTCGCAGATACGCAGTATTTT. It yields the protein CASSLGTVADTQYF.

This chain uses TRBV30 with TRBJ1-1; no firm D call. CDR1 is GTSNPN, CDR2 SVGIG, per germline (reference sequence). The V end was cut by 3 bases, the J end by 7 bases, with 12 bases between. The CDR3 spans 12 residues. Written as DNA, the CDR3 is TGTGCCTGGAGCGTCCGGGGAGGTGAAGCTTTCTTT. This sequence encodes CAWSVRGGEAFF.

The CDR3, as DNA: TGTGCCAGCAGTGAAGCGCCCGGCAGGATTAGCTACACCTTC. Translation gives CASSEAPGRISYTF. This chain uses TRBV2 with TRBJ1-2, with D unclear. V lost 0 bases to trimming and J lost 9 bases, with 14 bases between them. The length of the CDR3 is 14 residues. Germline CDR1 and CDR2: SNHLY and FYNNEI.

CDR3 in amino acids: CASSESPGQETQYF. The CDR3 DNA is TGCGCCAGCAGTGAGTCCCCGGGGCAAGAGACCCAGTACTTC. The chain links TRBV10-2 to TRBJ2-5, with a possible D match to TRBD2 (5 bases). V was trimmed by 0 bases and J by 2 bases, leaving 7 bases between them. This CDR3 has 14 residues. Germline V gene data show CDR1 as WSHSY and CDR2 as SAAADI.

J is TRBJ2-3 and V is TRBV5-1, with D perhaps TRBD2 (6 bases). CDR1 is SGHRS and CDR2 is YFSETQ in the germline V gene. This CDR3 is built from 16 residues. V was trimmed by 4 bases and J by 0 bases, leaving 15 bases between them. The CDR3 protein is CASSPGTETSTDTQYF. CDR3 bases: TGCGCCAGCAGCCCCGGGACTGAAACTAGCACAGATACGCAGTATTTT.

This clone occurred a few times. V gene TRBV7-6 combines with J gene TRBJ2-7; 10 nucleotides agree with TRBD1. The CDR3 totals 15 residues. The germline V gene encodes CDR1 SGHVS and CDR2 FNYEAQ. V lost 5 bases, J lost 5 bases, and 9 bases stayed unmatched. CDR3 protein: CASSDRGRIKHEQYF. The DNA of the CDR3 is TGTGCCAGCAGCGACAGGGGGCGAATCAAACACGAGCAGTACTTC.

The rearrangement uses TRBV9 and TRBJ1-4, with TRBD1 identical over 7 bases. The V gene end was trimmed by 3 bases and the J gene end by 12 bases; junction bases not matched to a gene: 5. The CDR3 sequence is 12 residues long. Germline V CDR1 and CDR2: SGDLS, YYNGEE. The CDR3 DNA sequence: TGTGCCAGCAGCGCAAATGACAGGGAACTGTTTTTT. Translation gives CASSANDRELFF.

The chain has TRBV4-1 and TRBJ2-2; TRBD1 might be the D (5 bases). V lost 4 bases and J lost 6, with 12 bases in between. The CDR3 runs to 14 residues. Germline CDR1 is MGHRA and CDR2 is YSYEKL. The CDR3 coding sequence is TGCGCCAGCAGCCTTCCTTTAGGGGCCGGGGAGCTGTTTTTT. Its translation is CASSLPLGAGELFF.

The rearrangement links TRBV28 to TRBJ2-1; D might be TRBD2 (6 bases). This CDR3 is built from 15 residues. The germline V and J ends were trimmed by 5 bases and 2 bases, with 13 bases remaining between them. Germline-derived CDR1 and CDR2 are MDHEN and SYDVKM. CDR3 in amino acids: CASSPRTTPYNEQFF. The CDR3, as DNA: TGTGCCAGCAGTCCCCGGACTACTCCCTACAATGAGCAGTTCTTC.

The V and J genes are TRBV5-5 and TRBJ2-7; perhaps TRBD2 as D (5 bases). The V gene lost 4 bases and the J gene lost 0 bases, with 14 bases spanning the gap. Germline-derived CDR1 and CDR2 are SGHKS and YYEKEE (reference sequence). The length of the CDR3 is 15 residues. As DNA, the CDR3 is TGTGCCAGCAGCGTTCTCTGGACTGCCTCCTACGAGCAGTACTTC. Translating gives CASSVLWTASYEQYF.

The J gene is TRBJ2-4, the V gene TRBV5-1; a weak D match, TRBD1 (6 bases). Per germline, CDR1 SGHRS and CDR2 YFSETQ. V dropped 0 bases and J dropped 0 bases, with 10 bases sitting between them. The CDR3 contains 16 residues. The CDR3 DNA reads TGCGCCAGCAGCTTGGAGGGGGTACTAGCCAAAAACATTCAGTACTTC. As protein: CASSLEGVLAKNIQYF. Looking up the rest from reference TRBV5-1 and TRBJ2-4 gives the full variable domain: KAGVTQTPRYLIKTRGQQVTLSCSPISGHRSVSWYQQTPGQGLQFLFEYFSETQRNKGNFPGRFSGRQFSNSRSEMNVSTLELGDSALYLCASSLEGVLAKNIQYFGAGTRLSVL.